The T cell receptor beta chain described here comes from a study of CD4+ T cells in melanoma. The repertoire was sequenced with immunoSEQ multiplex PCR; TCRdb's copy has only in-frame clones and lacks some. Of 13,000 or so clones in the sample, around three quarters are singletons; the top ten hold around a sixth. In germline, CDR1 is SNHLY, CDR2 FYNNEI. Between the trimmed V and J ends, which lost 4 bases and 4 bases, there was a span of 8 bases. The length of the CDR3 is 12 residues. The genes are TRBV2 and TRBJ2-7; D is unresolved. The clonotype was recovered from a human donor with melanoma. The sequenced material came from cells from a culture (not recorded whether cultured in vitro). The CDR3 protein is CASSGRLYEQYF. The CDR3 DNA reads TGTGCCAGCAGTGGCAGACTGTACGAGCAGTACTTC.